Given below is one TCR beta chain in context. This sample also contains other DNA sequences that code for the same CDR3. The data stem from a study of blood T cell repertoires in COVID-19. CDR1 is LGHDT, CDR2 YNNKEL, per germline (reference sequence). With 4 bases clipped from V and 10 bases from J, the junction kept 2 bases outside the gene matches. The CDR3 is made up of 12 amino acids. The repertoire was sequenced with immunoSEQ multiplex PCR; TCRdb's copy has only in-frame clones and lacks some. Among 180,000 or so clones listed, around 82% were seen once. The chain carries TRBV3-1 (or the pseudogene TRBV3-2) and TRBJ1-1; 11 nucleotides align to TRBD1. Specimen: PBMCs or T cells enriched from blood (not recorded which). This TCR was recovered from a man aged 35-49 years who had recovered from COVID-19. The CDR3 region is CASSPGQGGAFF. The CDR3 DNA reads as TGTGCCAGCAGCCCGGGACAGGGGGGAGCTTTCTTT.